The 5 T cell receptor beta chains below were found in one sample sequenced in a study of blood T cells in healthy people across ages. A second PCR of 7 to 11 cycles used a sample-barcoded 5' primer and a J-beta primer mix. TCRdb recomputed calls from the 5' RACE reads with MiXCR, one row per CDR3 protein. The sample has roughly 1,100,000 distinct CDR3 sequences, approximately 26% seen once. This sample also appeared in a second study, on T cells of mothers and their children.

Material: blood. These receptors were taken from a girl aged 2 to 9 in good health.

This clonotype was detected ten times or more. This chain uses TRBV12-3 or TRBV12-4 with TRBJ2-3; 8 positions agree with TRBD1. Trimming cost V 5 bases and J 0 bases; bases outside gene matches: 4. This CDR3 contains 15 residues. The chain's CDR3 is CASSPTGDSTDTQYF. The CDR3 nucleotides are TGTGCCAGCAGTCCGACAGGGGATAGCACAGATACGCAGTATTTT.

The chain carries TRBV12-3 or TRBV12-4 and TRBJ2-2; TRBD1 is a possible D gene (6 bases). This CDR3 contains 15 residues. The V end lost 5 bases, the J end lost 7 bases, and 17 bases lay between the germline ends. CDR3 in amino acids: CASSLRGFSFGELFF. The CDR3 nucleotides read TGTGCCAGCAGTCTTAGGGGGTTTAGTTTCGGGGAGCTGTTTTTT.

This chain links TRBV29-1 with TRBJ2-7; D not resolved. V lost 1 base, J lost 6 bases, and 10 bases lay in between. Germline CDR1 reads SQVTM; CDR2 reads ANQGSEA. This CDR3 has 12 residues. The CDR3 coding sequence is TGCAGCGTTGAAGTCGACGTAGGCGAGCAGTACTTC. Translating gives CSVEVDVGEQYF.

This clonotype was seen more than once but under ten times. The rearrangement uses TRBV9 and TRBJ2-7; D is unresolved. The length of the CDR3 is 16 residues. V was cut by 4 bases and J by 0 bases, with 17 bases left in between. Germline V gives CDR1 SGDLS, CDR2 YYNGEE. CDR3 nucleotide sequence: TGTGCCAGCAGCCCGCGCGGCGCACTGAGCTCCTACGAGCAGTACTTC. Encoded protein: CASSPRGALSSYEQYF.

This clonotype was picked up a small number of times. CDR3 in amino acids: CASSIQGKSYNEQFF. For the CDR3, the DNA is TGTGCCAGCAGCATACAGGGAAAGTCCTACAATGAGCAGTTCTTC. The chain combines TRBV7-3 with TRBJ2-1, with D tentatively TRBD1 (6 bases). Germline-derived CDR1 and CDR2 are SGHTA and FQGTGA. Trimming shortened V by 5 bases and J by 1 base, and 12 bases separated the two germline ends. The CDR3 totals 15 residues.